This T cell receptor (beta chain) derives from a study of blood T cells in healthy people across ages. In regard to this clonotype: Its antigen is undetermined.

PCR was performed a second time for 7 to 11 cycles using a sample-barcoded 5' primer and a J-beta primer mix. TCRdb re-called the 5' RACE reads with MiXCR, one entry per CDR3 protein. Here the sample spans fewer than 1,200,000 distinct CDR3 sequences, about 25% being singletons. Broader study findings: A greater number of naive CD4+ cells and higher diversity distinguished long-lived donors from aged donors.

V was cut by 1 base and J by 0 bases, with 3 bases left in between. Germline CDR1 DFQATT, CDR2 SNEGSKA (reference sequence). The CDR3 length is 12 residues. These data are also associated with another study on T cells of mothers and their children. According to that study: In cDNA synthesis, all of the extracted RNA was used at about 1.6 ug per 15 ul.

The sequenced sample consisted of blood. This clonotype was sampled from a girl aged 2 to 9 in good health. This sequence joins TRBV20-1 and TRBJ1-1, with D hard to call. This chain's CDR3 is CSARAVNTEAFF. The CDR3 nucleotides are TGCAGTGCTAGAGCGGTGAACACTGAAGCTTTCTTT.